This TCR beta chain was documented in a study of T-cell memory formation after mild COVID-19 (dated by TCRdb to the early 2020s). With respect to the entire study: Most TCR sequence clusters were specific to one of the two donors. T-cell clones expanding and contracting after mild COVID-19 in a couple of donors were tracked by longitudinal TCRalpha and TCRbeta repertoire sequencing. Two young, previously healthy adult volunteers, one female and one male, were included in the cohort.

Ficoll-Paque density gradient centrifugation was the method used to isolate PBMCs. Data came from an Illumina NovaSeq 6000. Using 5'RACE with constant-segment primers, TCRalpha and TCRbeta cDNA libraries were constructed, with sample barcodes and unique molecular identifiers added in the process. Trizol reagent was used to extract RNA from every sample. Library amplification was performed in two PCR steps, and a second sample barcode and Illumina TruSeq adapters were introduced in the second step. The libraries were sequenced on an Illumina NovaSeq using 2 x 150 bp paired-end reads. The study's own analysis went as follows. Demultiplexing of reads and collapsing into UMI-guided consensus sequences were performed with migec v1.2.7. Using mixcr v2.1.11, UMI consensuses were aligned to TRA and TRB V and J templates and then assembled into clonotypes. A clonotype was counted as expanded or contracted only when both edgeR and NoisET called the clonotype significant, with the noise models trained on biological replicates. For edgeR calls, a false discovery rate-adjusted p below 0.01 and a log2 fold-change threshold of 1 were applied. As an exploratory analysis of dynamics, max-normalized trajectories of the 1000 most abundant clonotypes were examined with PCA combined with hierarchical clustering. Each responding clone was given a CD4 or CD8 phenotype based on the CD4+ and CD8+ repertoires, which had been sequenced separately. Clones were called with MiXCR by TCRdb after fastp trimmed the public reads at Q25, and only in-frame beta chains were retained. Here each entry gathers all rows of one CDR3 protein and keeps the most common genes and DNA. Here the V and J calls rest on TCRdb's processing, not on the authors' analysis. The sample table holds about 430,000 distinct CDR3 sequences, of which roughly 26% were seen once. The ten top clones hold 8.8% of the sample.

The CDR3 spans 14 residues, from the cysteine through the phenylalanine. The kept DNA is CDR3 alone, 42 bases in frame from the first base. About this clonotype: Its cognate antigen has yet to be identified. The sample holds no much larger clone one base away, and base qualities are not on file.

Findings and caveats that apply to the study as a whole: Contracting CD4+ clones appeared mostly in the CM and EM memory subsets, whereas CD8+ clones were enriched in EMRA. Whether the second-wave clones peaking on day 37 were SARS-CoV-2 specific was not confirmed. Only two mild cases were covered by the study, and larger cohorts that include severe cases with pre-infection samples were considered necessary. From day 15 to 85, contracting clones showed balanced CD4/CD8 phenotypes, whereas a second wave of clones that expanded from day 15 to 37 leaned towards CD4+. Some responding clones were detected in pre-infection memory, suggesting pre-existing cross-reactive memory T cells joined the SARS-CoV-2 response.

Sequencing was carried out using PBMCs or a T cell subset sorted from them (not recorded which). The V and J genes are TRBV21-1 and TRBJ2-7. TRBV21-1 is an annotated pseudogene. This clonotype was obtained from an adult woman who had mild COVID-19 (a few samples of this study predate the infection). The sample titles of this study are shuffled in the database, so cell type and time point are left out; the donor was told from shared clones. The CDR3 protein: CASSKGPRTYEQYF. The nucleotides read TGTGCCAGCAGCAAAGGACCTCGGACCTACGAGCAGTACTTC.